One and the same sample provided the 32 T cell receptor beta chains below, sequenced in a study of cytotoxic CD8 clonotypes in ibrutinib-treated CLL. Sequencing was performed with immunoSEQ multiplex PCR; in TCRdb, only in-frame clones are kept and a portion is missing. The table lists some 200,000 clones, just under 80% of them singletons. The starting material was PBMCs, obtained after 12 months of ibrutinib treatment. The receptors originated from a human donor with chronic lymphocytic leukemia.

This clone was found a few times. The chain combines TRBV5-1 with TRBJ2-5, with 10 positions matching TRBD1. Germline V lookup: CDR1 SGHRS, CDR2 YFSETQ. J lost 3 bases, V lost 4 bases, and 0 bases had no gene match. The CDR3 runs to 13 residues. The DNA for the CDR3 is TGCGCCAGCAGCGGGACAGGGGAAGAGACCCAGTACTTC. It translates to CASSGTGEETQYF.

V and J are TRBV25-1 and TRBJ2-2; D is uncertain. The germline CDR1 and CDR2 sequences are MGHDK and SYGVNS. Trimming cost V 1 base and J 0 bases, with 9 bases left between them. There are 16 residues in the CDR3. CDR3 region: CASSESRTANTGELFF. CDR3 coding DNA: TGTGCCAGCAGTGAATCTCGGACGGCGAACACCGGGGAGCTGTTTTTT.

Note on this clone: Other nucleotide sequences from this sample produce the same CDR3. The V gene is TRBV27, the J gene TRBJ2-7; D may be TRBD2 (7 bases). This CDR3 spans 15 amino acids. The germline V and J ends were trimmed by 6 bases and 2 bases, with 17 bases remaining between them. CDR1 and CDR2 from the germline V gene are MNHEY and SMNVEV (reference sequence). The CDR3 DNA is TGTGCCAGCAGCCCACGGGGGGCTAGGACCTACGAGCAGTACTTC. Its translation: CASSPRGARTYEQYF.

This sequence joins TRBV7-8 and TRBJ2-7; D not resolved. V gave up 4 bases and J gave up 2 bases, with 15 bases separating them. Germline V CDR1 and CDR2: SGHVS, FQNEAQ. There are 15 residues in the CDR3. DNA for the CDR3: TGTGCCAGCAGCTCCCGCCGGCTCCCTCCCTACGAGCAGTACTTC. This gives the protein CASSSRRLPPYEQYF. Drawing the rest from reference TRBV7-8 and TRBJ2-7, the complete variable domain is GAGVSQSPRYKVAKRGQDVALRCDPISGHVSLFWYQQALGQGPEFLTYFQNEAQLDKSGLPSDRFFAERPEGSVSTLKIQRTQQEDSAVYLCASSSRRLPPYEQYFGPGTRLTVT.

The CDR3, as DNA: TGTGCCAGCAGGCCTAAAGGATCGGGACAGGGGGTCGAGCAGTACTTC. It is translated as CASRPKGSGQGVEQYF. The chain couples TRBV7-6 to TRBJ2-7, with 11 nucleotides matching TRBD1. The CDR3 runs to 16 residues. CDR1 and CDR2 (germline): SGHVS, FNYEAQ. The ends lost 6 bases at V and 6 bases at J; junction bases unmatched: 13.

The chain links TRBV6-1 to TRBJ2-5; 16 bases map to TRBD2. The CDR3 runs 15 residues. Losses at the gene ends were 8 bases for V and 5 bases for J; bases not matched to a gene: 5. In germline, CDR1 is MNHNS, CDR2 SASEGT. For the CDR3, the DNA is TGTGCCAGCTGTCCGGGACTAGCGGGAGGGGAGACCCAGTACTTC. Its protein product is CASCPGLAGGETQYF.

The chain is built from TRBV6-5 and TRBJ2-3; 8 positions agree with TRBD1. J was trimmed by 7 bases and V by 2 bases; bases with no gene match: 8. CDR1 MNHEY and CDR2 SVGAGI come from the germline V gene. The CDR3 contains 15 residues. The CDR3 sequence: CASSYMTGVRNTQYF. In DNA form, the CDR3 reads TGTGCCAGCAGTTACATGACAGGGGTGAGAAATACGCAGTATTTT.

This chain links TRBV5-4 with TRBJ2-6; D is unresolved. This CDR3 region has 17 residues. Germline CDR1 SGHNT, CDR2 YYREEE (reference sequence). V shed 2 bases and J shed 0 bases, with 12 bases lying between them. The CDR3 reads CASSFEESTSGANVLTF. For the CDR3, the DNA is TGTGCCAGCAGCTTCGAAGAGTCTACCTCTGGGGCCAACGTCCTGACTTTC.

CDR3 protein: CASSVPGTDTQYF. The CDR3 DNA reads TGCGCCAGCAGTGTGCCGGGCACAGATACGCAGTATTTT. This chain links TRBV10-1 with TRBJ2-3, with no clear D. CDR3 length: 13 amino acids. V was pared by 4 bases and J by 1 base, with 6 bases between. From germline, CDR1 is WNHNN and CDR2 SYGVQD (reference sequence).

This clone was picked up one time. The CDR3 region has the DNA TGTGCCAGCAGCCACTGGGGGCCCTACAATGAGCAGTTCTTC. Protein product: CASSHWGPYNEQFF. The genes are TRBV4-2 and TRBJ2-1; D possibly corresponds to TRBD1 (6 bases). The germline V gene encodes CDR1 LGHNA and CDR2 YNFKEQ. V was trimmed by 3 bases and J by 2 bases, leaving 8 bases between them. The CDR3 has 14 amino acids.

The chain links TRBV6-5 to TRBJ1-1; D may be TRBD1 (5 bases). Germline CDR1 is MNHEY and CDR2 is SVGAGI. This CDR3 has 15 residues. V lost 4 bases, J lost 2 bases, and 14 bases lay in between. The CDR3 bases are TGTGCCAGCAGTTTCGGGGACGCTGGAAACACTGAAGCTTTCTTT. It is translated as CASSFGDAGNTEAFF.

The chain couples TRBV25-1 to TRBJ2-2; a possible D gene is TRBD1 (6 bases). From germline, CDR1 is MGHDK and CDR2 SYGVNS. The V gene lost 3 bases and the J gene lost 6 bases, with 14 bases spanning the gap. The CDR3 is 15 residues long. The CDR3 loop reads CASSDPQQGPGELFF. The CDR3 DNA reads TGTGCCAGCAGTGACCCCCAACAGGGTCCCGGGGAGCTGTTTTTT.

V is TRBV5-1 and J is TRBJ2-3; D is uncertain. Looked up from germline, CDR1 is SGHRS and CDR2 is YFSETQ. The CDR3 contains 12 residues. V lost 2 bases and J 4 bases, leaving 5 bases between the germline ends. Written as DNA, the CDR3 is TGCGCCAGCAGCTTACATGCAGATACGCAGTATTTT. It specifies CASSLHADTQYF.

The J gene is TRBJ1-6, the V gene TRBV5-1; the D gene is possibly TRBD1 (5 bases). With 3 bases removed from V and 7 bases from J, the gap between germline ends came to 14 bases. CDR1 is SGHRS, CDR2 YFSETQ, per germline. The CDR3 extends over 15 amino acids. The CDR3 sequence: CASSWGTGLNSPLHF. CDR3 DNA: TGCGCCAGCAGCTGGGGGACCGGCCTAAATTCACCCCTCCACTTT.

V and J are TRBV5-8 and TRBJ1-2, with D possibly TRBD1 on 5 matching bases. Germline assignment: CDR1 SGHTS and CDR2 YDEGEE. V shed 1 base and J shed 7 bases, with 14 bases lying between them. The CDR3 has 14 amino acids. The DNA for the CDR3 is TGTGCCAGCAGCTTGTCTTGGGGGTTTCCTGGCTACACCTTC. This codes for CASSLSWGFPGYTF.

This clone was counted once. The chain couples TRBV11-2 to TRBJ1-1, with 11 positions matching TRBD1. CDR1 and CDR2 from the germline V gene are SGHAT and FQNNGV. The V gene end was trimmed by 6 bases and the J gene end by 4 bases; junction bases not matched to a gene: 1. There are 13 residues in the CDR3. The CDR3 spells CASRGQGVTEAFF. The DNA for the CDR3 is TGTGCCAGCAGGGGACAGGGGGTCACTGAAGCTTTCTTT.

The V call is TRBV4-2, the J call TRBJ2-5; D is unclear. From germline, CDR1 is LGHNA and CDR2 YNFKEQ. V was pared by 1 base and J by 5 bases, with 17 bases between. The CDR3 loop spans 16 amino acids. CDR3 DNA sequence: TGTGCCAGCAGCCAAGGAGTGGGCCTTCGCCGGGAGACCCAGTACTTC. Amino acids: CASSQGVGLRRETQYF.

The chain uses TRBV11-2 and TRBJ1-2; 9 bases line up with TRBD1. Trimming removed 0 bases from V and 4 bases from J; junction bases left unmatched: 6. The CDR3 is 16 residues long. CDR1 SGHAT and CDR2 FQNNGV come from the germline V gene. The CDR3: CASSLDPDRGAYGYTF. The CDR3 DNA follows: TGTGCCAGCAGCTTAGACCCGGACAGGGGCGCCTATGGCTACACCTTC.

The V gene is TRBV28, the J gene TRBJ2-7; D is perhaps TRBD1 (6 bases). Trimming left V 4 bases short and J 6 bases short, with 16 bases between. Germline CDR1 MDHEN, CDR2 SYDVKM. The CDR3 has 14 amino acids. The CDR3 loop reads CASSSIGGPGEQYF. CDR3 DNA: TGTGCCAGCAGTTCGATAGGGGGACCGGGCGAGCAGTACTTC. The variable domain in full, completed from reference TRBV28 and TRBJ2-7, reads DVKVTQSSRYLVKRTGEKVFLECVQDMDHENMFWYRQDPGLGLRLIYFSYDVKMKEKGDIPEGYSVSREKKERFSLILESASTNQTSMYLCASSSIGGPGEQYFGPGTRLTVT.

For this clone: The sample carries other DNA sequences with the same CDR3. The chain recombines TRBV10-3 with TRBJ1-5, with unresolved D. Germline V gives CDR1 ENHRY, CDR2 SYGVKD. The CDR3 runs 12 residues. The ends were cut back, 0 bases at V and 4 bases at J, with 1 base in the middle. CDR3 protein: CAISESNQPQHF. CDR3 in DNA: TGTGCCATCAGTGAGTCGAATCAGCCCCAGCATTTT.

The rearrangement joins TRBV11-2 to TRBJ2-1; 14 bases line up with TRBD2. Germline CDR1 is SGHAT and CDR2 is FQNNGV. This CDR3 is 17 amino acids long. The trim removed 1 base at V and 9 bases at J, leaving 8 bases unmatched. Written as DNA, the CDR3 is TGTGCCAGCAGCTTAGCCCTGACTAGCGGGAGGGCCGGTGAGCAGTTCTTC. Translation gives CASSLALTSGRAGEQFF.

J is TRBJ1-1 and V is TRBV4-1; a possible D gene is TRBD1 (5 bases). V dropped 5 bases and J dropped 0 bases, with 10 bases sitting between them. Germline loops: CDR1 MGHRA, CDR2 YSYEKL. CDR3 length: 14 amino acids. The CDR3 loop reads CASSGGGLNTEAFF. The DNA of the CDR3 is TGCGCCAGCAGCGGGGGGGGATTGAACACTGAAGCTTTCTTT.

The J gene is TRBJ2-7, the V gene TRBV4-1, with 8 bases identical to TRBD2. Germline CDR1 is MGHRA and CDR2 is YSYEKL. The CDR3 is made up of 16 amino acids. The V gene end was trimmed by 4 bases and the J gene end by 2 bases; junction bases not matched to a gene: 10. CDR3 DNA sequence: TGCGCCAGCAGCCCGGCCCCGGGGGGACTAGCCTACGAGCAGTACTTC. Amino acid sequence: CASSPAPGGLAYEQYF.

J is TRBJ2-7 and V is TRBV10-3; tentatively, D is TRBD1 or TRBD2 (6 bases each). This CDR3 is 14 amino acids long. V lost 6 bases and J 7 bases, leaving 19 bases between the germline ends. CDR1 and CDR2 from the germline V gene are ENHRY and SYGVKD. The CDR3 DNA follows: TGTGCCATCAGGGGGGCCCTCGGGGGAGAAGAGCAGTACTTC. Its translation is CAIRGALGGEEQYF.

The rearrangement uses TRBV2 and TRBJ1-2, with 8 bases lining up with TRBD1. This CDR3 spans 15 amino acids. Germline V gives CDR1 SNHLY, CDR2 FYNNEI. Unmatched junction bases numbered 8, after V lost 3 bases and J lost 5 bases. In DNA form, the CDR3 reads TGTGCCAGCAGTGAGGACAGGGTGATGGGGTATGGCTACACCTTC. Translated, it gives CASSEDRVMGYGYTF.

V is TRBV11-3 and J is TRBJ2-1, with D tentatively TRBD1 or TRBD2 (5 bases each). The length of the CDR3 is 15 residues. Germline-derived CDR1 and CDR2 are SGHNT and YENEEA. V was cut by 1 base and J by 5 bases, with 12 bases left in between. The CDR3 sequence: CASSLGAGRDNEQFF. The CDR3 DNA sequence: TGTGCCAGCAGCTTAGGGGCAGGGCGGGACAATGAGCAGTTCTTC.

J is TRBJ1-1 and V is TRBV27, with D unclear. Germline values: CDR1 MNHEY, CDR2 SMNVEV (reference sequence). The CDR3 runs to 13 residues. V gave up 8 bases and J gave up 3 bases, with 13 bases separating them. The CDR3 sequence: CASHSFLDTEAFF. CDR3 sequence (DNA): TGTGCCAGCCATTCGTTTTTGGACACTGAAGCTTTCTTT.

CDR3 loop: CASSQDRLYNEKLFF. CDR3 bases: TGTGCCAGCAGCCAGGACAGGCTCTATAATGAAAAACTGTTTTTT. The V call is TRBV6-1, the J call TRBJ1-4, with TRBD1 identical over 7 bases. The germline V gene has CDR1 MNHNS and CDR2 SASEGT. This CDR3 has 15 residues. V trimming: 6 bases; J trimming: 4 bases; junction bases outside the gene matches: 8.

The V gene is TRBV20-1, the J gene TRBJ1-3; D unresolved. CDR3 size: 11 residues. The germline CDR1 and CDR2 sequences are DFQATT and SNEGSKA (reference sequence). CDR3 sequence: CSVPSGNTIYF. The CDR3 DNA follows: TGCAGCGTCCCCTCTGGAAACACCATATATTTT.

The rearrangement joins TRBV19 to TRBJ1-5; no reliable D call. The CDR3 has 12 amino acids. From germline, CDR1 is LNHDA and CDR2 SQIVND (reference sequence). Deletions cut 3 bases from V and 7 bases from J, with 7 bases between. The CDR3 nucleotides are TGTGCCAGTAGTATTTTTGTACAGCCCCAGCATTTT. Amino acid sequence: CASSIFVQPQHF.

V is TRBV4-1 and J is TRBJ2-7; D call uncertain. This CDR3 is built from 14 residues. CDR1 and CDR2 (germline): MGHRA, YSYEKL. V shed 1 base and J shed 2 bases, with 9 bases lying between them. CDR3 region: CASSQVAGTYEQYF. For the CDR3, the DNA is TGCGCCAGCAGCCAAGTGGCAGGTACCTACGAGCAGTACTTC.

V usage is TRBV27 and J usage is TRBJ1-1; D is possibly TRBD1 (5 bases). V was shortened by 8 bases and J by 10 bases, with 8 bases between the two germline ends. This CDR3 comprises 9 residues. The germline CDR1 and CDR2 sequences are MNHEY and SMNVEV (reference sequence). CDR3 nucleotides: TGTGCCAGCGGGGCCCCAGCTTTCTTT. It yields the protein CASGAPAFF.